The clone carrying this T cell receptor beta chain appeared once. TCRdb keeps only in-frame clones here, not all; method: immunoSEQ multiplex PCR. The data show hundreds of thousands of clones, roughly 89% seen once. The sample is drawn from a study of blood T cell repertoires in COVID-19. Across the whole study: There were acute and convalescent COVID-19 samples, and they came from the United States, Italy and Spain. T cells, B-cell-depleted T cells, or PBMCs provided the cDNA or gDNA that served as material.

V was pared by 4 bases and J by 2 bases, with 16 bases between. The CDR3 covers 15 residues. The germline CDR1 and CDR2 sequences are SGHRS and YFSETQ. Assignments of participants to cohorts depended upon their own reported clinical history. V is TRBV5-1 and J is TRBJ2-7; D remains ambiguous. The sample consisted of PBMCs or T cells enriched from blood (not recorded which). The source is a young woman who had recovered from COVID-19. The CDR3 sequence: CASSTSVGYAYEQYF. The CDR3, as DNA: TGCGCCAGCAGCACGAGCGTCGGATATGCCTACGAGCAGTACTTC. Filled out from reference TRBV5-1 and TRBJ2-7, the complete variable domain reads KAGVTQTPRYLIKTRGQQVTLSCSPISGHRSVSWYQQTPGQGLQFLFEYFSETQRNKGNFPGRFSGRQFSNSRSEMNVSTLELGDSALYLCASSTSVGYAYEQYFGPGTRLTVT.